This is a list of T cell receptor beta chains from one sample in a study of blood T cells in healthy people across ages. Via MiXCR, TCRdb re-called the 5' RACE reads, giving one row per CDR3 protein. The table has some 880,000 distinct CDR3 sequences, roughly 40% seen once. Sequencing was carried out using blood. Receptor source: a man aged 18 to 30 in good health. The CDR3 runs from the conserved cysteine through the conserved F or W. The order of the fields is clone size, V gene, D gene, J gene, CDR3 DNA, CDR3 protein. The D gene is left open where the match is weak. Not every row has a clone size; where given, it reads once, few, many or a size class.

size: few
V: TRBV21-1
D: .
J: TRBJ2-3
DNA: TGTGCCAGCAGCAAAACCCCAGATACGCAGTATTTT
CDR3: CASSKTPDTQYF

size: few
V: TRBV6-5
D: .
J: TRBJ2-3
DNA: TGTGCCAGCAGTCCAGAAGCCTTCTCCGATACGCAGTATTTT
CDR3: CASSPEAFSDTQYF

size: .
V: TRBV15
D: .
J: TRBJ1-5
DNA: TGTGCCACCAGCAGGAACCAACCAGCGGACCAGCATTTT
CDR3: CATSRNQPADQHF

size: many
V: TRBV29-1
D: TRBD2
J: TRBJ2-5
DNA: TGCAGCGTGGAACAGACTAGCGGGGGGGAAGAGACCCAGTACTTC
CDR3: CSVEQTSGGEETQYF

size: .
V: TRBV5-4
D: .
J: TRBJ2-7
DNA: TGTGCCAGCAGCTTGAGGAGGGCCAACAATGAGCAGTACTTC
CDR3: CASSLRRANNEQYF

size: .
V: TRBV14
D: .
J: TRBJ2-3
DNA: TGTGCCAGCAGCCAAGACGCAGGGCTTAGCACAGATACGCAGTATTTT
CDR3: CASSQDAGLSTDTQYF

size: few
V: TRBV30
D: .
J: TRBJ2-7
DNA: TGTGCCTGGAGGTCAACCGGGACGTTCTCCTACGAGCAGTACTTC
CDR3: CAWRSTGTFSYEQYF

size: .
V: TRBV14
D: .
J: TRBJ2-3
DNA: TGTGCCAGCAGCCAAGATTTGCGGGGAGGCGCAGATACGCAGTATTTT
CDR3: CASSQDLRGGADTQYF

size: many
V: TRBV9
D: .
J: TRBJ2-3
DNA: TGTGCCAGCTCAACGACCGGCGGGATCACAGATACGCAGTATTTT
CDR3: CASSTTGGITDTQYF

size: .
V: TRBV7-2
D: TRBD1
J: TRBJ2-7
DNA: TGTGCCAGCAGCTCCCCGGGACAGGGGATCTACGAGCAGTACTTC
CDR3: CASSSPGQGIYEQYF

size: once
V: TRBV4-1
D: .
J: TRBJ1-3
DNA: TGCGCCAGCAGCCAAGAAGAAGGGGGTATCGACGGAAACACCATATATTTT
CDR3: CASSQEEGGIDGNTIYF

size: few
V: TRBV7-2
D: .
J: TRBJ2-5
DNA: TGTGCCAGCAGCTTAAATGGAATGGGGGCTCAAGAGACCCAGTACTTC
CDR3: CASSLNGMGAQETQYF

size: .
V: TRBV13
D: .
J: TRBJ2-7
DNA: TGTGCCAGCAGGGTGTACGACTTCCCCTACGAGCAGTACTTC
CDR3: CASRVYDFPYEQYF

size: many
V: TRBV15
D: .
J: TRBJ2-1
DNA: TGTGCCACCAGCAGAGATGTAAATGAGCAGTTCTTC
CDR3: CATSRDVNEQFF

size: many
V: TRBV29-1
D: TRBD2
J: TRBJ2-7
DNA: TGCAGCGTTGGGGCCGGGACTAGCGGCGGCTACGAGCAGTACTTC
CDR3: CSVGAGTSGGYEQYF

size: few
V: TRBV3-1
D: .
J: TRBJ2-5
DNA: TGTGCCAGCATCCGCGGAGGGTCCCAAGAGACCCAGTACTTC
CDR3: CASIRGGSQETQYF

size: .
V: TRBV9
D: TRBD2
J: TRBJ2-5
DNA: TGTGCCAGCAGCGCTAGCGGGGGGCAAGAGACCCAGTACTTC
CDR3: CASSASGGQETQYF

size: .
V: TRBV9
D: TRBD1
J: TRBJ1-1
DNA: TGTGCCAGCAGCCATGGGACAGGGGGGACTAAAGCTTTCTTT
CDR3: CASSHGTGGTKAFF

size: .
V: TRBV5-5
D: .
J: TRBJ2-6
DNA: TGTGCCAGCAGCTTTGACGGGAAGAGCTCTGGGGCCAACGTCCTGACTTTC
CDR3: CASSFDGKSSGANVLTF

size: few
V: TRBV9
D: .
J: TRBJ2-5
DNA: TGTGCCAGCAGCGTCCGGGGCTCACTGAGAGAGACCCAGTACTTC
CDR3: CASSVRGSLRETQYF

size: many
V: TRBV6-1
D: TRBD2
J: TRBJ2-3
DNA: TGTGCCAGCAGACCTCGCCCTAGCGGGGGGGCTGCAGATACGCAGTATTTT
CDR3: CASRPRPSGGAADTQYF

size: .
V: TRBV7-2
D: TRBD1
J: TRBJ2-1
DNA: TGTGCCAGCAGCGGTGACAGGGGGCTTAATCGGTTCTTC
CDR3: CASSGDRGLNRFF

size: .
V: TRBV25-1
D: .
J: TRBJ2-4
DNA: TGTGCCAGCAGTGAAGGGTTGGGGGCGAAAAACATTCAGTACTTC
CDR3: CASSEGLGAKNIQYF

size: .
V: TRBV4-2
D: TRBD1
J: TRBJ1-5
DNA: TGTGCCAGCAGCCAAGGGGCCCAGGGGGCCGGCAATCAGCCCCAGCATTTT
CDR3: CASSQGAQGAGNQPQHF

size: many
V: TRBV20-1
D: TRBD1
J: TRBJ1-5
DNA: TGCAGTGCTAGACAACCCGGGACAGGGGGGAATCAGCCCCAGCATTTT
CDR3: CSARQPGTGGNQPQHF

size: .
V: TRBV7-2
D: .
J: TRBJ1-1
DNA: TGTGCCAGCAGCTTACGAGGTCTGATGAACACTGAAGCTTTCTTT
CDR3: CASSLRGLMNTEAFF

size: once
V: TRBV29-1
D: TRBD2
J: TRBJ2-7
DNA: TGCAGCGTTGAAGATGAGACTAGCGGTAAAGCCTACGAGCAGTACTTC
CDR3: CSVEDETSGKAYEQYF

size: few
V: TRBV28
D: TRBD1
J: TRBJ1-1
DNA: TGTGCCAGCAGGCGGACAGGGTCCAACACTGAAGCTTTCTTT
CDR3: CASRRTGSNTEAFF

size: .
V: TRBV7-2
D: TRBD2
J: TRBJ2-1
DNA: TGTGCCGGCAGCCTAACCTCTCAGCGGGGGTCTCACAATGAGCAGTTCTTC
CDR3: CAGSLTSQRGSHNEQFF

size: .
V: TRBV21-1
D: .
J: TRBJ1-2
DNA: TGTGCCAGCAGCAAGCCCGGACAGCGTGTAGCTGGCTACACCTTC
CDR3: CASSKPGQRVAGYTF

size: .
V: TRBV6-2/TRBV6-3
D: TRBD2
J: TRBJ2-2
DNA: TGTGCCAGCAGTTACGTGGCGGGGGGGACCGGGGAGCTGTTTTTT
CDR3: CASSYVAGGTGELFF